Listed below are T cell receptor beta chains from one sample, sequenced in a study of early T cells in non-severe SARS-CoV-2 infection. TCRdb re-called the 5' RACE reads through MiXCR, storing one row per CDR3 protein. The table records about 86,000 distinct CDR3 sequences, around 15% of them present only once. Sequencing was carried out using whole blood. The receptors were gathered from an adult who was a healthcare worker with PCR-confirmed SARS-CoV-2 infection or an uninfected control (not recorded which). The CDR3 runs from the conserved cysteine through the conserved F or W. A D gene is named only where the DNA matches it firmly. Not every row has a clone size; where given, it reads once, few, many or a size class.

>-|TRBJ1-5|TRBV20-1|TRBD1
CSARDPDRVTQPQHF
TGCAGTGCTAGAGACCCCGACAGGGTGACGCAGCCCCAGCATTTT
>few|TRBJ2-3|TRBV27|TRBD2
CASSLGLAGWTDTQYF
TGTGCCAGCAGTTTGGGACTAGCGGGTTGGACAGATACGCAGTATTTT
>few|TRBJ1-1|TRBV30|-
CAWSLRFTEAFF
TGTGCCTGGAGTCTCAGGTTTACTGAAGCTTTCTTT
>-|TRBJ1-5|TRBV4-1|TRBD1
CASSQEDREGQPQHF
TGCGCCAGCAGCCAAGAAGACAGGGAGGGTCAGCCCCAGCATTTT
>-|TRBJ2-3|TRBV20-1|-
CSAYLRGSIVDTQYF
TGCAGTGCTTACCTCCGGGGGTCAATCGTGGATACGCAGTATTTT
>-|TRBJ2-7|TRBV7-9|TRBD2
CASSQWRGYEQYF
TGTGCCAGCAGTCAATGGCGGGGGTACGAGCAGTACTTC
>few|TRBJ1-4|TRBV7-8|-
CASSLTPRATNEKLFF
TGTGCCAGCAGCTTAACCCCCAGGGCGACTAATGAAAAACTGTTTTTT
>few|TRBJ1-2|TRBV20-1|-
CSATIANSGGLGGYTF
TGCAGTGCTACTATTGCAAATTCTGGGGGATTGGGTGGCTACACCTTC
>many|TRBJ2-2|TRBV20-1|-
CSADPGSPGPPTGELFF
TGCAGTGCTGACCCCGGAAGCCCGGGACCTCCAACCGGGGAGCTGTTTTTT
>many|TRBJ2-7|TRBV28|-
CASSLVIGGEQYF
TGTGCCAGCAGTTTAGTCATAGGGGGCGAGCAGTACTTC
>-|TRBJ1-1|TRBV5-1|-
CASSLTVSTEAFF
TGCGCCAGCAGCTTGACAGTATCCACTGAAGCTTTCTTT